Here is one T cell receptor beta chain with its context. It has no known antigen specificity. No base quality information exists; no much larger clone differs at one position. This entry comes from a study of blood T cell repertoires in COVID-19 (dated by TCRdb to the early 2020s). About the full investigation: Samples from collaborators originated in the United States, Italy and Spain and spanned both the acute and convalescent phases of COVID-19. The samples were drawn from the first 160 participants of the ongoing ImmuneRACE study and from some 1,300 subjects provided by 6 global collaborators. A freely available public database, intended as a resource for researchers studying the immune response to SARS-CoV-2, is where the repertoires were released. The dataset comprised deeply sampled blood TCRbeta repertoires from subjects exposed to, actively infected with, or recovered from COVID-19. A de-identified subject ID, COVID-19 status, age in years and sex were almost always included in the sample metadata. Where available, HLA class I and class II types were taken from metadata supplied by the sample provider and were not determined by assay-based typing. The prospective study material was composed of cDNA or gDNA derived from T cells, B-cell-depleted T cells, or PBMCs. Points the paper makes about the study in general: Clinical and demographic metadata were provided uncurated, with the amount varying by source and participant.

TCRbeta CDR3 regions were amplified from genomic DNA using the immunoSEQ Assay, a bias-controlled multiplex PCR. In the authors' own workflow: Nucleated cell counts per sample were estimated from amplification of reference gene primers within the assay. To quantify the absolute abundance of each unique TCRbeta CDR3 rearrangement, sequence reads were collapsed and filtered. For each sample, productive Simpson clonality was calculated by taking the square root of Simpson's diversity index across productive rearrangements. In TCRdb, the immuneACCESS table is reduced to in-frame sequences with V and J assigned. These tables do not hold every clone; where another copy was compared, an unresolved V gene accounts for under half, and the others remain unexplained. The V and J calls and clone size come from that table; D and trimming were worked out from the DNA. The sample contains roughly 400,000 clones, about 87% of them found a single time. The ten most abundant clones make up about 2.3% of the sample.

At one collaborating source in Seattle, patients were enrolled during active infection and were followed longitudinally through the course of disease. Collaborating institutions collected whole blood in K2EDTA tubes following their own protocols. Collaborator samples were shipped for TCRbeta analysis as frozen whole blood, isolated PBMCs, or DNA extracted from either sample type. This clonotype originated in a woman aged 55-70 years with COVID-19, enrolled during active disease. Sequenced: peripheral blood.

The CDR3 protein: CASSLTSGGQDTQYF. The DNA is as follows: TGTGCCAGCAGCTTAACTAGCGGGGGGCAAGATACGCAGTATTTT. The chain links TRBV7-3 with TRBJ2-3; the junction holds 10 bases that match TRBD2. The CDR3, from cysteine to phenylalanine, totals 15 residues. Of all the DNA, just the CDR3 is kept, 45 bases in frame from base 1. After removal of 0 bases from V and 5 bases from J, the junction retains 2 bases not matched to a gene. CDR1 and CDR2, looked up from the germline V gene, are SGHTA and FQGTGA.